These 16 T cell receptor beta chains were all obtained from the same sample, sequenced in a study of blood T cell repertoires in COVID-19. TCRdb keeps only in-frame clones here, not all; method: immunoSEQ multiplex PCR. The profile shows about 230,000 clones, more than 80% of them singletons. Sequencing was performed on peripheral blood. All receptors derive from a woman over 75 with COVID-19, enrolled during active disease.

V is TRBV13 and J is TRBJ2-5; possibly TRBD2 for D (5 bases). V was trimmed by 5 bases and J by 0 bases, leaving 28 bases between them. Germline values: CDR1 PRHDT, CDR2 FYEKMQ (reference sequence). This CDR3 is built from 20 residues. The CDR3: CASSLRPPFMGDLYQETQYF. CDR3 coding DNA: TGTGCCAGCAGCCTAAGGCCCCCCTTTATGGGAGACCTGTACCAAGAGACCCAGTACTTC. The whole variable domain, remainder taken from reference TRBV13 and TRBJ2-5, is AAGVIQSPRHLIKEKRETATLKCYPIPRHDTVYWYQQGPGQDPQFLISFYEKMQSDKGSIPDRFSAQQFSDYHSELNMSSLELGDSALYFCASSLRPPFMGDLYQETQYFGPGTRLLVL.

Turning to this clone: The sample has other DNA sequences that encode this CDR3 too. The chain uses TRBV7-8 and TRBJ1-3; no reliable D call. V was pared by 3 bases and J by 2 bases, with 5 bases between. There are 13 residues in the CDR3. CDR1 is SGHVS, CDR2 FQNEAQ, per germline. In DNA form, the CDR3 reads TGTGCCAGCAGCTTGGCGGCTGGAAACACCATATATTTT. Its protein product is CASSLAAGNTIYF.

This sequence joins TRBV3-1 (or the pseudogene TRBV3-2) and TRBJ2-5; 9 bases agree with TRBD2. The CDR3 is made up of 18 amino acids. Losses at the gene ends were 3 bases for V and 4 bases for J; bases not matched to a gene: 15. Germline V gene lookup returns CDR1 LGHDT and CDR2 YNNKEL (reference sequence). In DNA form, the CDR3 reads TGTGCCAGCAGCCACCCAACATCGCGGGGGGGCCTCGGAGAGACCCAGTACTTC. Translated, it gives CASSHPTSRGGLGETQYF.

J is TRBJ1-2 and V is TRBV30; TRBD1 aligns across 7 bases. This CDR3 region has 13 residues. The ends lost 2 bases at V and 3 bases at J; junction bases unmatched: 3. CDR1 and CDR2 (germline): GTSNPN, SVGIG (reference sequence). The CDR3 loop reads CAWSWQGDYGYTF. The CDR3 bases are TGTGCCTGGAGTTGGCAGGGGGACTATGGCTACACCTTC. The variable domain in full, with the rest retrieved from reference TRBV30 and TRBJ1-2, is SQTIHQWPATLVQPVGSPLSLECTVEGTSNPNLYWYRQAAGRGLQLLFYSVGIGQISSEVPQNLSASRPQDRQFILSSKKLLLSDSGFYLCAWSWQGDYGYTFGSGTRLTVV.

The chain combines TRBV7-9 with TRBJ2-2; D is possibly TRBD2 (6 bases). Deletions cut 5 bases from V and 6 bases from J, with 13 bases between. This CDR3 is built from 14 residues. Germline CDR1 SEHNR, CDR2 FQNEAQ (reference sequence). CDR3 DNA sequence: TGTGCCAGCAGCACGGACTACCCCGCCGGGGAGCTGTTTTTT. Translating it yields CASSTDYPAGELFF.

This clone was counted once. This sequence joins TRBV18 and TRBJ1-6; tentative D call: TRBD1 (6 bases). The CDR3 runs 15 residues. The V gene lost 0 bases and the J gene lost 5 bases, with 8 bases spanning the gap. The germline CDR1 and CDR2 sequences are KGHSH and LQKENI. CDR3 coding DNA: TGTGCCAGCTCACCACCGGCAGGGGATAATTCACCCCTCCACTTT. It encodes CASSPPAGDNSPLHF.

This rearrangement joins TRBV5-4 to TRBJ2-7, with TRBD2 as a possible D gene (5 bases). The CDR3 contains 12 residues. V was trimmed by 4 bases and J by 3 bases, leaving 8 bases between them. Germline V gene lookup returns CDR1 SGHNT and CDR2 YYREEE (reference sequence). The CDR3 protein is CASSLDYYEQYF. DNA of the CDR3: TGTGCCAGCAGCCTCGACTACTACGAGCAGTACTTC.

The chain recombines TRBV2 with TRBJ2-3, with 7 positions matching TRBD2. Germline trimming cut 1 base from V and 3 bases from J; bases unmatched to any gene: 4. Germline CDR1 and CDR2: SNHLY and FYNNEI. This CDR3 has 15 residues. The CDR3 nucleotides read TGTGCCAGCAGTGAAGAGGGAGCGGGAACAGATACGCAGTATTTT. Its protein is CASSEEGAGTDTQYF.

The chain couples TRBV7-2 to TRBJ1-3; 9 nucleotides match TRBD1. V was clipped by 1 base and J by 3 bases; unmatched bases: 1. Germline assignment: CDR1 SGHTA and CDR2 FQGNSA. There are 15 residues in the CDR3. CDR3 residues: CASSLVGQGGNTIYF. In nucleotides, the CDR3 is TGTGCCAGCAGCTTAGTGGGACAGGGTGGAAACACCATATATTTT.

In its sample, this clone was seen a few times. V and J are TRBV12-5 and TRBJ2-7, with D unresolved. CDR1 and CDR2 from the germline V gene are LGHNT and FRNRAP. The V end was cut by 6 bases, the J end by 3 bases, with 15 bases between. The CDR3 runs 14 residues. CDR3 DNA sequence: TGTGCTAGTGGGCCACGCGGCCCATTCTACGAGCAGTACTTC. It yields the protein CASGPRGPFYEQYF. Complete variable domain (other parts from reference TRBV12-5 and TRBJ2-7): DARVTQTPRHKVTEMGQEVTMRCQPILGHNTVFWYRQTMMQGLELLAYFRNRAPLDDSGMPKDRFSAEMPDATLATLKIQPSEPRDSAVYFCASGPRGPFYEQYFGPGTRLTVT.

This clone appeared a single time. An end of the junction does not agree with germline; a read error may underlie this. The chain is built from TRBV2 and TRBJ2-1; no clear D. Looked up from germline, CDR1 is SNHLY and CDR2 is FYNNEI. This CDR3 has 12 amino acids. The CDR3 nucleotides read TGTGCCAGCAGTGAAAACAGCCTTCACCCGCTCTTC. Residues: CASSENSLHPLF.

The chain links TRBV6-4 to TRBJ2-1; D call uncertain. This CDR3 has 12 amino acids. Between the trimmed V and J ends, which lost 6 bases and 7 bases, there was a span of 10 bases. Germline CDR1 MRHNA, CDR2 SNTAGT. CDR3: CASSQNGNEQFF. The CDR3 bases are TGTGCCAGCAGCCAAAACGGGAATGAGCAGTTCTTC.

The chain couples TRBV30 to TRBJ1-2; 7 bases are shared with TRBD1. CDR1 is GTSNPN, CDR2 SVGIG, per germline (reference sequence). After removal of 2 bases from V and 3 bases from J, the junction contained 9 bases not matched to a gene. The CDR3 has 15 amino acids. CDR3 region: CAWSSTGIAHYGYTF. The CDR3, as DNA: TGTGCCTGGAGTTCGACAGGGATAGCCCACTATGGCTACACCTTC.

The chain has TRBV30 and TRBJ2-5; D might be TRBD2 (5 bases). The CDR3 contains 13 residues. Germline CDR1 reads GTSNPN; CDR2 reads SVGIG (reference sequence). V lost 3 bases and J 0 bases, leaving 8 bases between the germline ends. The CDR3: CAWSGVNQETQYF. The CDR3 DNA is TGTGCCTGGAGCGGGGTAAACCAAGAGACCCAGTACTTC.

The chain has TRBV6-2 or TRBV6-3 and TRBJ1-1; TRBD1 aligns across 7 bases. The V and J ends lost 5 bases and 5 bases, in that order; junction bases with no gene match: 8. CDR1 MNHEY and CDR2 SVGEGT come from the germline V gene. This CDR3 contains 14 residues. The CDR3 coding sequence is TGTGCCAGCAGTGATCGACAGGGTCCGACTGAAGCTTTCTTT. As protein: CASSDRQGPTEAFF.

The chain employs TRBV6-5 and TRBJ2-5, with a weak D call TRBD2 (6 bases). The CDR3 is 13 residues long. Trimming shortened V by 6 bases and J by 4 bases, and 12 bases separated the two germline ends. Germline loops: CDR1 MNHEY, CDR2 SVGAGI. The CDR3 sequence: CASSLIGGETQYF. CDR3 DNA: TGTGCCAGCAGCCTCATCGGGGGAGAGACCCAGTACTTC.